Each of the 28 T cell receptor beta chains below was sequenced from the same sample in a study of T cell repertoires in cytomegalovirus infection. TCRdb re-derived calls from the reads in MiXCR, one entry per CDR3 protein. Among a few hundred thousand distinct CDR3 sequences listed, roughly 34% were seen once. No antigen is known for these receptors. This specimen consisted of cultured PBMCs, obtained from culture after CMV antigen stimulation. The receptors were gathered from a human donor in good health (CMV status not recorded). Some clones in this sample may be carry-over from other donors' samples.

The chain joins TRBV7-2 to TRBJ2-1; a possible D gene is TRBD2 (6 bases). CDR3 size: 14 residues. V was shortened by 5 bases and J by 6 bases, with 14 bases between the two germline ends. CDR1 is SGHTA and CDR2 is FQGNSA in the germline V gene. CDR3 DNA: TGTGCCAGCAGCCGACCGCGGGACCCCAATGAGCAGTTCTTC. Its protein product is CASSRPRDPNEQFF. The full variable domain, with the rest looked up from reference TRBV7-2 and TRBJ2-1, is GAGVSQSPSNKVTEKGKDVELRCDPISGHTALYWYRQSLGQGLEFLIYFQGNSAPDKSGLPSDRFSAERTGGSVSTLTIQRTQQEDSAVYLCASSRPRDPNEQFFGPGTRLTVL.

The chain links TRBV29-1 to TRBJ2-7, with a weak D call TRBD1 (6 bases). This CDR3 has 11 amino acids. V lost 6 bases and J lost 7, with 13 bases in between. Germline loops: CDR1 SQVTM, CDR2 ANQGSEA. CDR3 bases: TGCAGCGTATTGACAGGTCGGGAGCAGTACTTC. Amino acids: CSVLTGREQYF.

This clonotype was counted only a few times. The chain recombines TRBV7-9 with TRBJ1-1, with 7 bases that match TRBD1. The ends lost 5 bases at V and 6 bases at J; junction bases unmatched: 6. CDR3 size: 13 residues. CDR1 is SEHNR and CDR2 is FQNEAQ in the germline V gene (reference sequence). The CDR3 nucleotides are TGTGCCAGCAGCCGGACAGGCGATGCTGAAGCTTTCTTT. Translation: CASSRTGDAEAFF.

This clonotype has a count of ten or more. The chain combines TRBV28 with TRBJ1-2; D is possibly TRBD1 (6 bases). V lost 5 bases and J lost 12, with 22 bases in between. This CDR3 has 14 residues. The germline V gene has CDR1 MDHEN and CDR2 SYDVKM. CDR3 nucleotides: TGTGCCAGCAGTCCGGAGGACATCAGGGGAGTGAACACCTTC. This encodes CASSPEDIRGVNTF.

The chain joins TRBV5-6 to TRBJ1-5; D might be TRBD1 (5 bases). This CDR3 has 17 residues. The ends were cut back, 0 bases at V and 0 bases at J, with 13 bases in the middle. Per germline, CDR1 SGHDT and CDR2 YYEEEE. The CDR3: CASSLGGGPYSNQPQHF. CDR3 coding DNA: TGTGCCAGCAGCTTGGGGGGCGGCCCGTATAGCAATCAGCCCCAGCATTTT.

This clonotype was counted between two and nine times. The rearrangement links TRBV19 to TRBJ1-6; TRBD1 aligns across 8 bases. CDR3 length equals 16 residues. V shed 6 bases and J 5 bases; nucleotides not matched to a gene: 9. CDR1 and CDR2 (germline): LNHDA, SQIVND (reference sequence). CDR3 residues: CASRTDRAFNNSPLHF. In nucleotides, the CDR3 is TGTGCCAGTAGGACGGACAGGGCTTTTAATAATTCACCCCTCCACTTT.

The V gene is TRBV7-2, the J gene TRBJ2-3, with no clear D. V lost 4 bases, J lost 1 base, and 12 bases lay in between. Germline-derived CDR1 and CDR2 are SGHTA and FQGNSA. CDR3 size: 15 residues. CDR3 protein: CASSSTRTRTDTQYF. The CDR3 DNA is TGTGCCAGCAGCTCGACACGAACCCGCACAGATACGCAGTATTTT.

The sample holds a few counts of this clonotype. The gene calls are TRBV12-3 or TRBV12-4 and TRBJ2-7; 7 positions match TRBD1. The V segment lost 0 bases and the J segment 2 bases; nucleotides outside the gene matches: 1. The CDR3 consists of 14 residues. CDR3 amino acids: CASSLAQGTYEQYF. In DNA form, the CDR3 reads TGTGCCAGCAGTTTAGCACAGGGGACCTACGAGCAGTACTTC.

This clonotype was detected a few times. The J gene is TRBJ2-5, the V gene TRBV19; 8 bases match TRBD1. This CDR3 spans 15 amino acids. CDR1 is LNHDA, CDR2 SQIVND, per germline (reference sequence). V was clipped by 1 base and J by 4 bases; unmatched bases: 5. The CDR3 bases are TGTGCCAGTAGTATAGTTCAGGGGGCCGGAGAGACCCAGTACTTC. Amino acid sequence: CASSIVQGAGETQYF.

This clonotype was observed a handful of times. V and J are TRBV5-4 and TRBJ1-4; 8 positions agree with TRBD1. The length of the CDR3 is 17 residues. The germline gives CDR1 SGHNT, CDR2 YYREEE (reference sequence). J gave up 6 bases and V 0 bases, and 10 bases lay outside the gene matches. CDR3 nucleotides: TGTGCCAGCAGCTTGGACGGACAGGGAATCAGGGATGAAAAACTGTTTTTT. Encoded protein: CASSLDGQGIRDEKLFF.

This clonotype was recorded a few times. In nucleotides, the CDR3 is TGTGCCAGCAGCGCAAAAGACAGGTTCAACTACAATGAGCAGTTCTTC. This gives the protein CASSAKDRFNYNEQFF. The chain couples TRBV9 to TRBJ2-1; tentatively, D is TRBD1 (6 bases). The CDR3 has 16 amino acids. CDR1 is SGDLS and CDR2 is YYNGEE in the germline V gene. The V end lost 3 bases, the J end lost 3 bases, and 16 bases lay between the germline ends. Drawing the rest from reference TRBV9 and TRBJ2-1, the complete variable domain is DSGVTQTPKHLITATGQRVTLRCSPRSGDLSVYWYQQSLDQGLQFLIQYYNGEERAKGNILERFSAQQFPDLHSELNLSSLELGDSALYFCASSAKDRFNYNEQFFGPGTRLTVL.

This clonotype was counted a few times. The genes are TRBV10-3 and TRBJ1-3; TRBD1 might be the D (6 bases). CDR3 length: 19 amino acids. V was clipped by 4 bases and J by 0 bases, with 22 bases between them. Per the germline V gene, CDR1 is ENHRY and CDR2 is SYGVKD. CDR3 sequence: CAISGSGLPGHLSGNTIYF. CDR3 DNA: TGTGCCATCAGTGGAAGCGGGCTACCGGGACACCTCTCTGGAAACACCATATATTTT.

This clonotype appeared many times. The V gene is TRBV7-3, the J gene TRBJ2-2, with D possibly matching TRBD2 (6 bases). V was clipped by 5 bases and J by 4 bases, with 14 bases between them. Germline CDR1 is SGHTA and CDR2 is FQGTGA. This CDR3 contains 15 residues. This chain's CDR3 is CASSRGGSFTGELFF. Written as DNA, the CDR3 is TGTGCCAGCAGCCGTGGAGGGTCCTTCACCGGGGAGCTGTTTTTT.

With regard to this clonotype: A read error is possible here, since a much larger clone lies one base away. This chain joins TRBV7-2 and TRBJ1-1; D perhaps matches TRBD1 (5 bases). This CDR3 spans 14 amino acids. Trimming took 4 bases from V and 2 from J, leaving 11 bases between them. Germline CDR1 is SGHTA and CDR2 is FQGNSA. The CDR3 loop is CASSSRTSNTEAFF. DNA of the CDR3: TGTGCCAGCAGCTCCCGGACAAGCAACACTGAAGCTTTCTTT.

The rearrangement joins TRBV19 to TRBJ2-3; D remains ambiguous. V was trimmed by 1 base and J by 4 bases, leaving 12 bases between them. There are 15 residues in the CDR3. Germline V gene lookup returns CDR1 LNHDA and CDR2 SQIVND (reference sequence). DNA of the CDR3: TGTGCCAGTAGTATAGCCTCCCGGCGAGCAGATACGCAGTATTTT. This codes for CASSIASRRADTQYF.

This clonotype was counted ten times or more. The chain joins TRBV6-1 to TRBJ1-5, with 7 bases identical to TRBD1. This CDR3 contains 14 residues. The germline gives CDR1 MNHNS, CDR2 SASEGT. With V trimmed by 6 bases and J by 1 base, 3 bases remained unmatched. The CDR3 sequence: CASRSGGSNQPQHF. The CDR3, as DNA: TGTGCCAGCAGGTCAGGGGGGAGCAATCAGCCCCAGCATTTT.

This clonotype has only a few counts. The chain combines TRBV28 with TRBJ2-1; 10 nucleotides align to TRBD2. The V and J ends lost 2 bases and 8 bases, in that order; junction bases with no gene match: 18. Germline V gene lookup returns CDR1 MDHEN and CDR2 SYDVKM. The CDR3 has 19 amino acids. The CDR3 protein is CASSLRVVITSGNRDEQFF. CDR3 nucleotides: TGTGCCAGCAGTTTACGGGTTGTAATAACTAGCGGGAATCGGGATGAGCAGTTCTTC.

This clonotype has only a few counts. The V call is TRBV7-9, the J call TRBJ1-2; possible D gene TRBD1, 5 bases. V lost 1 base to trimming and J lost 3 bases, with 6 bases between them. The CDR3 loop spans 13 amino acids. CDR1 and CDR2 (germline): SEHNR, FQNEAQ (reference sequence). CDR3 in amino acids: CASSLETDYGYTF. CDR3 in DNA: TGTGCCAGCAGCTTAGAGACAGACTATGGCTACACCTTC.

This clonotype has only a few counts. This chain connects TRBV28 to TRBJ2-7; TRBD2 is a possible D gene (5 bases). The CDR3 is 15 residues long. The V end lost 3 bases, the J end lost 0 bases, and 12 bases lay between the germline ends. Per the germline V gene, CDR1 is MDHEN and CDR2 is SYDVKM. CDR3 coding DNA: TGTGCCAGCAGTTTTATACTACTAGACTCCTACGAGCAGTACTTC. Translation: CASSFILLDSYEQYF.

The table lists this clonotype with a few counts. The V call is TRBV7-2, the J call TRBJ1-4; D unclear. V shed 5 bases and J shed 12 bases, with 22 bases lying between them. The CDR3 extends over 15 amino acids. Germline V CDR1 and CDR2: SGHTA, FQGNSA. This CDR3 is CASSLRGLDIGELFF. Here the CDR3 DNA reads TGTGCCAGCAGCCTCCGAGGACTTGATATTGGGGAACTGTTTTTT.

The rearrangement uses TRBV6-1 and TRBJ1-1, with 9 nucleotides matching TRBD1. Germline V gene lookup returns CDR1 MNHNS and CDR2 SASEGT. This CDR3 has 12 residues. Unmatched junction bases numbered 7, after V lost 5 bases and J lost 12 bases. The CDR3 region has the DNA TGTGCCAGCAGTCTGGGACAGGGTCGAACTTTCTTT. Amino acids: CASSLGQGRTFF.

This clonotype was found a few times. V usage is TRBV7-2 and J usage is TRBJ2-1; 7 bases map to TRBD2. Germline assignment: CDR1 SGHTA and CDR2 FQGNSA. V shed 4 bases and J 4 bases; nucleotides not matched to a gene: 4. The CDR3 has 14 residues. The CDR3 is CASSSWREYNEQFF. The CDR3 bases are TGTGCCAGCAGCTCCTGGCGGGAGTACAATGAGCAGTTCTTC.

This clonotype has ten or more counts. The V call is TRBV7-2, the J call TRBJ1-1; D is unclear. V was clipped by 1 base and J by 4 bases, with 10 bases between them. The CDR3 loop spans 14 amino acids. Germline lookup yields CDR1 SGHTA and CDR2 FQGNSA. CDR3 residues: CASSLEEGSTEAFF. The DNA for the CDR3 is TGTGCCAGCAGCTTAGAAGAAGGGAGCACTGAAGCTTTCTTT.

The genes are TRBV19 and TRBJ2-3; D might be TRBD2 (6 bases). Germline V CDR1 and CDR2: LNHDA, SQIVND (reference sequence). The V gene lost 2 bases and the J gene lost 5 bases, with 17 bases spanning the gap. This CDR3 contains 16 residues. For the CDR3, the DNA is TGTGCCAGTAGTATATTGGCGGGGCCCGGGGGAGATACGCAGTATTTT. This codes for CASSILAGPGGDTQYF.

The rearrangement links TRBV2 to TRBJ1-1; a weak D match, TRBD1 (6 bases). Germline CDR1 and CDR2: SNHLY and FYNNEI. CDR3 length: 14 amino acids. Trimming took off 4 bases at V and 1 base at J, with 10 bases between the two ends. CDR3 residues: CASSVGRGNTEAFF. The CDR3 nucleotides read TGTGCCAGCAGTGTTGGCAGGGGGAACACTGAAGCTTTCTTT.

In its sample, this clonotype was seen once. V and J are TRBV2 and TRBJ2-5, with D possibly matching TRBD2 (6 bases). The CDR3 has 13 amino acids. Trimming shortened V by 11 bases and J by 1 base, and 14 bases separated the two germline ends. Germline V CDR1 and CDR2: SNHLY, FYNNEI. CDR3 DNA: TGTGCCGGGTCTAGCGCGCCCCAAGAGACCCAGTACTTC. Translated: CAGSSAPQETQYF.

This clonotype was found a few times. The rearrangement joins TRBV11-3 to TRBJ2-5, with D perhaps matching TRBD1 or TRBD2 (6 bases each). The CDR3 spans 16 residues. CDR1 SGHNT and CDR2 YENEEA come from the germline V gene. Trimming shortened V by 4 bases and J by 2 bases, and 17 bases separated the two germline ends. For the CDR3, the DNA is TGTGCCAGCAGCTACTACGGGGGCCCTGAACAAGAGACCCAGTACTTC. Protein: CASSYYGGPEQETQYF.

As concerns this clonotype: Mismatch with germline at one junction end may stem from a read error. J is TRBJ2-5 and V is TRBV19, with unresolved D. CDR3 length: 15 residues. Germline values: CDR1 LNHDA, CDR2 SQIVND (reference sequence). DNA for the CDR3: TGTGCCGGTAGTATAATGGCCCAGGCCCAGGAGACCCAGTACTTC. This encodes CAGSIMAQAQETQYF.